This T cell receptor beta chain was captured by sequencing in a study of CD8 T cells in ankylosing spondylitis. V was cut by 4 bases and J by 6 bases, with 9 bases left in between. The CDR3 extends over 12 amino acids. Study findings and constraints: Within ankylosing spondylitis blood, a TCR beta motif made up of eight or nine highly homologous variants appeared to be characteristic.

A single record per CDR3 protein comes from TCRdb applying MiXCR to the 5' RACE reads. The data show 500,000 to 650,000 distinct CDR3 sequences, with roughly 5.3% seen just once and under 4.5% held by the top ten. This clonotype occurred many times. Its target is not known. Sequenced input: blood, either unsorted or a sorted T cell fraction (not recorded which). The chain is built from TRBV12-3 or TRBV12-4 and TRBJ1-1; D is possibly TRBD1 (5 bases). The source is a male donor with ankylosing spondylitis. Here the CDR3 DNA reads TGTGCCAGCAGTTACACGGGGCCTGAAGCTTTCTTT. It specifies CASSYTGPEAFF.